This T cell receptor beta chain was observed in a study of T cell responses to AZD1222 COVID-19 vaccine. Study-level findings and limits: There were repertoire samples only from the period after the peak T cell response.

Libraries were prepared by immunoSEQ multiplex PCR; TCRdb keeps only in-frame clonotypes and omits some of them. Among approximately 160,000 clones listed, about 91% were seen once. Trimming pared 8 bases from V and 1 base from J, leaving 5 bases between. CDR1 SNHLY and CDR2 FYNNEI come from the germline V gene. CDR3 length: 11 residues. As to this clone: Its antigen is as yet unknown.

The sequenced sample was peripheral blood, obtained 28 days after the second AZD1222 dose. The source is an adult who received the AZD1222 COVID-19 vaccine. The rearrangement uses TRBV2 and TRBJ1-2, with unresolved D. The CDR3 region is CASDGNYGYTF. The CDR3 DNA sequence: TGTGCCAGCGACGGTAACTATGGCTACACCTTC.